The rows below give T cell receptor beta chains drawn from one sample of a study of T cell repertoires in cytomegalovirus infection. Using its own MiXCR run on the reads, TCRdb lists one record per CDR3 protein. The sample gives a few hundred thousand distinct CDR3 sequences, around two fifths of which show up once; about 48% is in the top ten. Their cognate antigens are unknown. Sample: cultured PBMCs, taken from culture after CMV antigen stimulation. The receptors here all came from a human donor in good health (CMV status not recorded). Some clones in this sample may be carry-over from other donors' samples. The CDR3 runs from the conserved cysteine through the conserved F or W. The order of the fields is D gene, J gene, clone size, V gene, CDR3 protein, CDR3 DNA. D genes are given only for firm matches. Part of the rows lack a size; the others show once, few, many or a class for expanded clones.

NA | TRBJ1-4 | NA | TRBV5-6 | CASSITGTSEKLFF | TGTGCCAGCAGCATAACGGGCACGAGCGAAAAACTGTTTTTT
NA | TRBJ1-2 | few | TRBV12-5 | CASANSNYGYTF | TGTGCTAGTGCTAATTCTAACTATGGCTACACCTTC
NA | TRBJ2-3 | NA | TRBV30 | CACFGSTDTQYF | TGTGCCTGTTTCGGGAGTACAGATACGCAGTATTTT
TRBD2 | TRBJ2-5 | few | TRBV7-2 | CASSSGLAGRVLETQYF | TGTGCCAGCAGCTCCGGACTAGCGGGGCGGGTTTTAGAGACCCAGTACTTC
NA | TRBJ2-3 | NA | TRBV11-2 | CASSLGDDTQYF | TGTGCCAGCAGCTTAGGGGACGATACGCAGTATTTT
TRBD1 | TRBJ1-2 | NA | TRBV20-1 | CNAVQGGYGYTF | TGCAATGCTGTACAGGGGGGCTATGGCTACACCTTC
NA | TRBJ1-1 | few | TRBV15 | CATSTDRATGTEAFF | TGTGCCACCAGCACCGACCGGGCTACAGGCACTGAAGCTTTCTTT
NA | TRBJ1-6 | once | TRBV4-1 | CASSPPGVGGTLHF | TGCGCCAGCAGCCCCCCCGGGGTCGGAGGGACCCTCCACTTT
NA | TRBJ2-7 | few | TRBV20-1 | CSANRAPPLHEQYF | TGCAGTGCTAACCGCGCGCCTCCCCTGCACGAGCAGTACTTC
NA | TRBJ2-3 | NA | TRBV6-2/TRBV6-3 | CASSYPDTQYF | TGTGCCAGCAGTTACCCAGATACGCAGTATTTT
NA | TRBJ2-3 | NA | TRBV18 | CASSPRTKLTDTQYF | TGTGCCAGCTCACCACGCACTAAGCTCACAGATACGCAGTATTTT
NA | TRBJ1-2 | few | TRBV6-6 | CASSPDSDNYGYTF | TGTGCCAGCAGCCCCGACAGTGATAACTATGGCTACACCTTC
NA | TRBJ1-1 | NA | TRBV29-1 | CSVAAGNTEAFF | TGCAGCGTTGCAGCCGGAAACACTGAAGCTTTCTTT
NA | TRBJ2-2 | NA | TRBV7-8 | CASSSYLQGWSLFF | TGTGCCAGCAGCTCTTACCTACAGGGCTGGTCGCTGTTTTTT
TRBD2 | TRBJ2-3 | NA | TRBV6-5 | CASSWRAGDSDTQYF | TGTGCCAGCAGTTGGAGGGCGGGGGACTCAGATACGCAGTATTTT
TRBD2 | TRBJ2-2 | few | TRBV7-8 | CASRLGGADTGELFF | TGTGCCAGCAGACTCGGGGGGGCCGATACCGGGGAGCTGTTTTTT
NA | TRBJ1-1 | few | TRBV7-2 | CASSFGGAYTEAFF | TGTGCCAGCAGCTTCGGGGGCGCATACACTGAAGCTTTCTTT
NA | TRBJ1-5 | few | TRBV6-2/TRBV6-3 | CASSRGTSNQPQHF | TGTGCCAGCAGCCGGGGAACTAGCAATCAGCCCCAGCATTTT
NA | TRBJ2-7 | NA | TRBV6-1 | CASSGGAGNSYEQYF | TGTGCCAGCAGTGGCGGCGCAGGAAATTCCTACGAGCAGTACTTC
NA | TRBJ2-1 | many | TRBV7-8 | CASSPNAGRVDEQFF | TGTGCCAGCAGCCCAAACGCGGGAAGGGTCGATGAGCAGTTCTTC
TRBD2 | TRBJ2-2 | medium-sized | TRBV7-9 | CASSPRKTSGTNTGELFF | TGTGCCAGCAGCCCCCGAAAGACTAGCGGGACGAACACCGGGGAGCTGTTTTTT
NA | TRBJ1-1 | NA | TRBV6-5 | CASTRGSGEAFF | TGTGCCAGCACTCGAGGCTCGGGTGAAGCTTTCTTT
NA | TRBJ1-2 | NA | TRBV5-4 | CASSLWPNYGYTF | TGTGCCAGCAGCCTATGGCCGAACTATGGCTACACCTTC
TRBD2 | TRBJ2-5 | NA | TRBV20-1 | CSAGGGLEETQYF | TGCAGTGCCGGGGGAGGGTTGGAGGAGACCCAGTACTTC
NA | TRBJ1-6 | NA | TRBV7-9 | CASRRGGGLESPLHF | TGTGCCAGCAGACGGGGGGGGGGGCTGGAGTCACCCCTCCACTTT
TRBD2 | TRBJ2-3 | few | TRBV27 | CASSFGLADTDTQYF | TGTGCCAGCAGTTTTGGACTAGCCGACACAGATACGCAGTATTTT
NA | TRBJ2-7 | NA | TRBV19 | CASAGGTDYEQYF | TGTGCCAGTGCAGGGGGGACAGACTACGAGCAGTACTTC
TRBD2 | TRBJ2-1 | NA | TRBV6-1 | CASKIAGESVEQFF | TGTGCCAGCAAGATAGCGGGAGAATCGGTTGAGCAGTTCTTC
NA | TRBJ2-7 | many | TRBV7-8 | CASSLSSWEQYF | TGTGCCAGCAGCTTGAGCAGCTGGGAGCAGTACTTC
TRBD2 | TRBJ2-2 | NA | TRBV6-5 | CASKRTSGRGGTGELFF | TGTGCCAGCAAACGGACTAGCGGGAGAGGGGGCACCGGGGAGCTGTTTTTT
NA | TRBJ2-5 | NA | TRBV6-2/TRBV6-3 | CASSDDPQTQYF | TGTGCCAGCTCCGATGATCCGCAGACCCAGTACTTC
NA | TRBJ2-7 | NA | TRBV5-3 | CASSLKFGSYEQYF | TGTGCCAGCAGCTTGAAGTTCGGATCCTACGAGCAGTACTTC
NA | TRBJ2-7 | few | TRBV7-2 | CASARGGHNYEQYF | TGTGCCAGCGCAAGAGGAGGACACAACTACGAGCAGTACTTC
NA | TRBJ1-5 | NA | TRBV4-1 | CASSQGGSSQPQHF | TGCGCCAGCAGCCAAGGAGGCAGTTCTCAGCCCCAGCATTTT
NA | TRBJ2-2 | few | TRBV7-9 | CASSPFRGARTGELFF | TGTGCCAGCAGCCCTTTCAGGGGGGCGCGTACCGGGGAGCTGTTTTTT